This T cell receptor (beta chain) is from a study of PD-1 blockade in classical Hodgkin lymphoma. Study-wide points: Complete responders matched newly diagnosed patients in baseline diversity. Newly diagnosed patients were said to have less baseline TCR diversity than healthy donors did. By C4D1, CD4+ diversity increased significantly, especially in complete responders.

Relapse after autologous stem cell transplantation occurred in every patient, and brentuximab vedotin exposure varied. Complete response, partial response or progressive disease were the best responses. Method: immunoSEQ multiplex PCR; TCRdb's copy keeps in-frame clones and lacks some. The sample includes some 60,000 clones, about 88% of them seen just once. In germline, CDR1 is SEHNR, CDR2 FQNEAQ (reference sequence). This CDR3 is built from 14 residues. V lost 2 bases, J lost 1 base, and 8 bases lay in between. A note on this clone: The antigen remains undetermined.

This TCR came from a human donor with classical Hodgkin lymphoma. This chain links TRBV7-9 with TRBJ1-1, with D uncertain. The specimen comprised peripheral blood mononuclear cells (PBMCs), sampled at baseline. CDR3 protein: CASSLQAGNTEAFF. In DNA, the CDR3 is TGTGCCAGCAGCTTACAGGCGGGGAACACTGAAGCTTTCTTT.